The entry that follows covers one TCR beta chain sequence. This clonotype was detected only a few times. Its antigen is currently not known. No clone much larger than this one lies a single base away; base qualities are absent. The germline V gene yields MNHNS for CDR1 and SASEGT for CDR2. Between the V and J ends, shortened by 6 bases and 2 bases respectively, the junction contains 17 bases. The CDR3, from cysteine to phenylalanine, totals 15 residues. Solely the CDR3 DNA is kept, with 45 bases framed from the first base. Synthesis of TCR cDNA relied on 5'RACE template switching, a step that introduced a universal primer site along with unique molecular identifiers. Priming for cDNA synthesis came from both the TCR alpha and TCR beta constant segments. Library amplification used two PCR steps, and the second PCR step added sample barcodes and sequencing adapters. Sequencing of libraries was done on Illumina HiSeq 2500 (2x100 bp) or NovaSeq (2x150 bp). The published analysis was carried out like this. MIGEC handled demultiplexing of reads and collapsing into UMI consensus sequences, while MiXCR performed V(D)J alignment. Using edgeR on replicate PBMC samples, clonotypes were called vaccine-responding if FDR was below 0.01 and the log2 fold change was above 5 up to day 15. Each bulk clonotype received a CD4 or CD8 identity based on whether the sequenced CD4 or CD8 repertoire contained that clonotype at higher abundance. Starting from the raw public reads, TCRdb applied fastp trimming at Q25, assembled clones with MiXCR and retained in-frame beta chains. Rows are combined by CDR3 protein, so each entry shows the most common genes and DNA. The V and J calls, along with clone size, are taken from TCRdb and not from the paper's own processing. The sample table shows about 120,000 distinct CDR3 sequences, and roughly 8.9% are seen once. About 25% of the sample rests with the top ten.

This entry belongs to a study of T cells after yellow fever vaccination (dated by TCRdb to about 2019). Study-wide context: The SMART-Seq v4 Ultra Low Input RNA kit was used to prepare libraries from fractions with low cell numbers. To track T-cell clones before and after primary and booster YFV17D yellow fever vaccination, bulk TCR alpha and beta repertoires were sequenced longitudinally. Two healthy male donors made up the cohort, one aged 18 to 29 years and the other aged 30 to 40 years. Bulk PBMC replicates and cell subsets were isolated from blood drawn at multiple timepoints before and after both primary and secondary immunization.

Per the publication, the treatment or condition label means: live attenuated yellow fever vaccine strain. A standard Ficoll-Paque protocol was used to isolate PBMCs from peripheral blood. Dynabeads CD4 and CD8 positive selection kits were used to isolate the CD4 and CD8 T-cell fractions. RNA was extracted with TriZol from bulk PBMCs, CD4 and CD8 fractions, and dextramer-positive and dextramer-negative fractions. What the research found in general, with its limitations: A small fraction of clonotypes showed up in both the CD4 and CD8 compartments, probably as a result of convergent recombination. The study included only a couple of donors, which limits how far the findings can be generalized. Most clones expanded after primary vaccination (around 96% of CD4 and 88% of CD8) were re-detected after the booster, suggesting that broad memory maintenance occurred. The secondary T-cell response was weaker than the primary response but faster, peaking on day 5 instead of day 15. Because abundant contaminating clonotypes from the bulk population could be contained in FACS-sorted repertoires, computational filtering was required.

Sample: CD8+ T cells sorted from PBMCs, taken 45 days after the yellow fever booster vaccination. The chain couples TRBV6-1 to TRBJ2-7; TRBD1 is a possible D gene, resting on 6 matching bases. This clonotype was sampled from a man younger than 45 who received the YFV17D yellow fever vaccine. The CDR3 protein: CASSIWTDRAYEQYF. Here is the DNA: TGTGCCAGCAGCATTTGGACAGATCGAGCCTACGAGCAGTACTTC.